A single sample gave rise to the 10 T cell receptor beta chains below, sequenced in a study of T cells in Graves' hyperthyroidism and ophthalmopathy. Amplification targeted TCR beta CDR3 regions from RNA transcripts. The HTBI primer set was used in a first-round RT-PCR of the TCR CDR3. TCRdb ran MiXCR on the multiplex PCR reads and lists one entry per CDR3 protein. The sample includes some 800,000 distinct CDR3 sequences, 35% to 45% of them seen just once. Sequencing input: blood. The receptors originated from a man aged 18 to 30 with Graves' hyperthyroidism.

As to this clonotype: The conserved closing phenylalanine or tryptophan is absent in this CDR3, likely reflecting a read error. CDR3: CASSVPGTGASYEQYL. CDR3 bases: TGTGCCAGCAGCGTACCCGGGACAGGGGCTTCCTACGAGCAGTACCTC. This chain joins TRBV9 and TRBJ2-7; 10 bases fit TRBD1. The J segment lost 1 base and the V segment lost 1 base, leaving 5 bases of the junction unmatched. The CDR3 has 16 residues. Germline V gives CDR1 SGDLS, CDR2 YYNGEE.

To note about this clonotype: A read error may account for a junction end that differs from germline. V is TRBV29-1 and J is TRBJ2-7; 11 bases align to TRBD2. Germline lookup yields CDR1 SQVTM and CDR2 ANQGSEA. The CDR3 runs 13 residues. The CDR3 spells CSAVTSGSYGQYF. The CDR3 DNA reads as TGCAGCGCCGTCACTAGCGGGAGCTACGGGCAGTACTTC.

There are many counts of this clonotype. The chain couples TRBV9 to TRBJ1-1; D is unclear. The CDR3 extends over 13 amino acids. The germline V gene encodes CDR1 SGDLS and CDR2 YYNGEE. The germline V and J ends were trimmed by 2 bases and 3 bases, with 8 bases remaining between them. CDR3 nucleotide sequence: TGTGCCAGCAGCGTTCAGGTGGACACTGAAGCTTTCTTT. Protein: CASSVQVDTEAFF.

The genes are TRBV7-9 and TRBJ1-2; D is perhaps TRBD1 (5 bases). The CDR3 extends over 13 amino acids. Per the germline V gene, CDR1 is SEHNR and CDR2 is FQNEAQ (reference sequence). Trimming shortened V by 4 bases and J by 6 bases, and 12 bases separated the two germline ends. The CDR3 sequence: CASSSWRGDGYTF. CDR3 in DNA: TGTGCCAGCAGCTCATGGAGGGGCGATGGCTACACCTTC.

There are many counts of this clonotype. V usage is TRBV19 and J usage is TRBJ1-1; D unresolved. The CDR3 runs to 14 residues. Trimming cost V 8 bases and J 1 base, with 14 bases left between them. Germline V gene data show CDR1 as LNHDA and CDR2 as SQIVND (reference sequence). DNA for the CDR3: TGTGCCAGTTGGGGTCGCCCAAAGAACACTGAAGCTTTCTTT. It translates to CASWGRPKNTEAFF.

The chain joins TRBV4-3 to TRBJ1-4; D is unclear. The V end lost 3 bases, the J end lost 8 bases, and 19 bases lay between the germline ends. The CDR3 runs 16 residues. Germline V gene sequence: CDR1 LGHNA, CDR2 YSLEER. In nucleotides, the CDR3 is TGCGCCAGCAGCCAGGCAAAGGCCAGCTTGATGGAAAAACTGTTTTTT. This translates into CASSQAKASLMEKLFF.

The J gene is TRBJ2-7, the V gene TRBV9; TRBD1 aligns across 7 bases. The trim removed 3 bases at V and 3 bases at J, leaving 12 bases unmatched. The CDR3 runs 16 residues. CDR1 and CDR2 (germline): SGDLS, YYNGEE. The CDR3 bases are TGTGCCAGCAGCGATCTCGGGACAGCCGAATTCTACGAGCAGTACTTC. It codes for CASSDLGTAEFYEQYF.

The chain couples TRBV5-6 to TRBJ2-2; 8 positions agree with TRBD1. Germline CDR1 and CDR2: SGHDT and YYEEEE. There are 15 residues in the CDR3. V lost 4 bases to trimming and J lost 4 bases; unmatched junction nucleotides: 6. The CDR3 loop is CASSGRTGSTGELFF. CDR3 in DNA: TGTGCCAGCAGCGGGAGGACAGGGTCCACCGGGGAGCTGTTTTTT.

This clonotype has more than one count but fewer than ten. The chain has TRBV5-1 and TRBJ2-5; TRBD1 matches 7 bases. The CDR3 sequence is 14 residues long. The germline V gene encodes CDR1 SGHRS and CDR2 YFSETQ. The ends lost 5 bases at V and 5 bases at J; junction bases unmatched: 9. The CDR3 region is CASRVQGLEETQYF. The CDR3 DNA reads TGCGCCAGCAGGGTACAGGGGTTGGAGGAGACCCAGTACTTC.

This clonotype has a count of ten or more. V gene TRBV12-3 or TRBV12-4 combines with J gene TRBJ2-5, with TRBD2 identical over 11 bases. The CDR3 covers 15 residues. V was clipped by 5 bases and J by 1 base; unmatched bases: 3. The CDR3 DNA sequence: TGTGCCAGCAGTATCGGGACTAGCGGCCAAGAGACCCAGTACTTC. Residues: CASSIGTSGQETQYF.